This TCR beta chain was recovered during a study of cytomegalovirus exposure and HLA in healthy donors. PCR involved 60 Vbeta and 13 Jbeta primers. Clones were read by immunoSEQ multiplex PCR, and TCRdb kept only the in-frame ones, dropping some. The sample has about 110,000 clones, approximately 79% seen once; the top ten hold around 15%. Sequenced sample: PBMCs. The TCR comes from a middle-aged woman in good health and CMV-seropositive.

The CDR3 nucleotides are TGTGCCAGCAGCTACTCGGGAGCGGGGGAGAACATTCAGTACTTC. Its protein is CASSYSGAGENIQYF. The chain is built from TRBV4-2 and TRBJ2-4, with 8 bases identical to TRBD2. Trimming took 5 bases from V and 7 from J; bases not matched to a gene: 10. CDR3 size: 15 residues. From germline, CDR1 is LGHNA and CDR2 YNFKEQ.